This T cell receptor (beta chain) was sequenced during a study of cytomegalovirus exposure and HLA in healthy donors. Trimming shortened V by 4 bases and J by 4 bases, and 10 bases separated the two germline ends. From germline, CDR1 is SGHAT and CDR2 FQNNGV. The CDR3 is 13 residues long. Whole-study findings and limits: HLA restriction was apparent for most CMV-associated TCR beta chains in a later analysis. The likely explanation for a cluster of highly shared sequence variants was sequencing artifact. Follow-up analysis seemed to connect common viral pathogens with several of the most significant clusters identified. TCR beta sequences numbering 15,000 to 20,000 were associated with HLA alleles at 0.05 false discovery rate in a later analysis.

Amplification used 60 Vbeta primers and 13 Jbeta primers. Method: immunoSEQ multiplex PCR; TCRdb's copy keeps in-frame clones and lacks some. This table holds 150,000 to 200,000 clones, about 70% found once. Only a few counts were recorded for this clone. Antigen: not known. The sequenced sample was PBMCs. This sequence was found in a woman aged 30 to 39 in good health and CMV-seronegative. The chain is built from TRBV11-2 and TRBJ1-2, with D tentatively TRBD1 (5 bases). The CDR3 nucleotides are TGTGCCAGCAGCTGGGACTTGGGCTATGGCTACACCTTC. This translates into CASSWDLGYGYTF.